This is a list of T cell receptor beta chains from one sample in a study of T cell clones after liver transplantation. Assay used: immunoSEQ multiplex PCR; TCRdb lists only in-frame clones, some missing. The sample holds about 20,000 clones, approximately 80% seen once. This specimen consisted of CD8+ T cells from blood, obtained around 54 months after liver transplant. These TCRs come from a human patient who received a liver transplant. The graft donor may have contributed some T cells. CDR3s include the opening cysteine and the closing phenylalanine or tryptophan. Each record gives: V gene, clone size, CDR3 protein. Expanded clones get a size class; other rows say once, few or many, or leave the size out.

v_gene: TRBV5-6; abundance: NA; CDR3aa: CASSATPYEQYF
v_gene: TRBV27; abundance: NA; CDR3aa: CASSLSTGTDEAFF
v_gene: TRBV15; abundance: NA; CDR3aa: CATRPFFLLTGLSSYNSPLHF
v_gene: TRBV29-1; abundance: NA; CDR3aa: CSVGSGDDGEQYF
v_gene: TRBV29-1; abundance: NA; CDR3aa: CSTRTSGGASYEQYF
v_gene: TRBV2; abundance: NA; CDR3aa: CASTGTREIYEQYF
v_gene: TRBV19; abundance: NA; CDR3aa: CASSMAVLDTQYF
v_gene: TRBV7-8; abundance: NA; CDR3aa: CASSLASTVMNTEAFF
v_gene: TRBV27; abundance: once; CDR3aa: CASSLAMNTEAFF
v_gene: TRBV6-5; abundance: NA; CDR3aa: CASSLAGGTDTQYF
v_gene: TRBV9; abundance: few; CDR3aa: CASSPRDSYEQYF
v_gene: TRBV7-9; abundance: NA; CDR3aa: CASSFLRGRGNSYEQYF
v_gene: TRBV7-8; abundance: NA; CDR3aa: CASSLGTDEQFF
v_gene: TRBV13; abundance: NA; CDR3aa: CASSTPFQTVPNEQFF
v_gene: TRBV28; abundance: NA; CDR3aa: CASSLLLAGGYNEQFF
v_gene: TRBV7-9; abundance: few; CDR3aa: CASSLVTGGQETQYF
v_gene: TRBV19; abundance: NA; CDR3aa: CASSTRQWNYEQYF
v_gene: TRBV11-2; abundance: NA; CDR3aa: CASSNQAGGRPYEQYF
v_gene: TRBV5-4; abundance: once; CDR3aa: CASSLQGAPGELFF
v_gene: TRBV5-1; abundance: NA; CDR3aa: CASSSPSVYPDTQYF
v_gene: TRBV2; abundance: NA; CDR3aa: CATSDRHYEQYF
v_gene: TRBV4-1; abundance: NA; CDR3aa: CASSHPQGNASPLHF
v_gene: TRBV10-3; abundance: NA; CDR3aa: CAVGVSPNTEAFF
v_gene: TRBV14; abundance: NA; CDR3aa: CASSHSGGAQNIQYF
v_gene: TRBV27; abundance: once; CDR3aa: CASSLKGHRSYEQYF
v_gene: TRBV30; abundance: NA; CDR3aa: CASTEGYEQYF
v_gene: TRBV10-3; abundance: NA; CDR3aa: CAITQTDVNTEAFF
v_gene: TRBV19; abundance: once; CDR3aa: CASMVGMNTEAFF
v_gene: TRBV27; abundance: NA; CDR3aa: CASSFRARRTSGGGNEQFF
v_gene: TRBV27; abundance: NA; CDR3aa: CASSPSLANEQFF
v_gene: TRBV15; abundance: NA; CDR3aa: CATSGSTGGSTNEKLFF
v_gene: TRBV7-3; abundance: NA; CDR3aa: CASSLTLAGGLNEQFF
v_gene: TRBV7-9; abundance: NA; CDR3aa: CASSSTSGGDTQYF
v_gene: TRBV7-3; abundance: once; CDR3aa: CASSWEENTGELFF
v_gene: TRBV10-3; abundance: NA; CDR3aa: CAISESNRGRSYNEQFF
v_gene: TRBV7-9; abundance: NA; CDR3aa: CASSFSGGYTGELFF
v_gene: TRBV9; abundance: NA; CDR3aa: CASSGDREVFPRELFF
v_gene: TRBV7-2; abundance: NA; CDR3aa: CASSLSWTGGADSPLHF
v_gene: TRBV13; abundance: NA; CDR3aa: CASSSSGNGNTEAFF
v_gene: TRBV11-2; abundance: NA; CDR3aa: CASSLSPGLDGEQFF
v_gene: TRBV6-4; abundance: NA; CDR3aa: CATSDQTGAEAFF
v_gene: TRBV4-1; abundance: NA; CDR3aa: CASRSPSSTGELFF
v_gene: TRBV11-2; abundance: NA; CDR3aa: CASSLGQIYNSPLHF
v_gene: TRBV19; abundance: NA; CDR3aa: CASSIVGGSNTEAFF
v_gene: TRBV5-4; abundance: NA; CDR3aa: CASSLTFAGEAFF
v_gene: TRBV6-1; abundance: NA; CDR3aa: CASSVSDGVFPDTQYF
v_gene: TRBV7-9; abundance: many; CDR3aa: CASSFSGGASDTQYF
v_gene: TRBV25-1; abundance: NA; CDR3aa: CASSVGGTGEQFF
v_gene: TRBV6-5; abundance: NA; CDR3aa: CASTPHGGGNEKLFF
v_gene: TRBV7-9; abundance: medium-sized; CDR3aa: CASSDRLQAQYF
v_gene: TRBV28; abundance: once; CDR3aa: CASRLLGQGYGYTF
v_gene: TRBV27; abundance: NA; CDR3aa: CASRLSTEAFF
v_gene: TRBV28; abundance: NA; CDR3aa: CASSLVGDRGNGYTF